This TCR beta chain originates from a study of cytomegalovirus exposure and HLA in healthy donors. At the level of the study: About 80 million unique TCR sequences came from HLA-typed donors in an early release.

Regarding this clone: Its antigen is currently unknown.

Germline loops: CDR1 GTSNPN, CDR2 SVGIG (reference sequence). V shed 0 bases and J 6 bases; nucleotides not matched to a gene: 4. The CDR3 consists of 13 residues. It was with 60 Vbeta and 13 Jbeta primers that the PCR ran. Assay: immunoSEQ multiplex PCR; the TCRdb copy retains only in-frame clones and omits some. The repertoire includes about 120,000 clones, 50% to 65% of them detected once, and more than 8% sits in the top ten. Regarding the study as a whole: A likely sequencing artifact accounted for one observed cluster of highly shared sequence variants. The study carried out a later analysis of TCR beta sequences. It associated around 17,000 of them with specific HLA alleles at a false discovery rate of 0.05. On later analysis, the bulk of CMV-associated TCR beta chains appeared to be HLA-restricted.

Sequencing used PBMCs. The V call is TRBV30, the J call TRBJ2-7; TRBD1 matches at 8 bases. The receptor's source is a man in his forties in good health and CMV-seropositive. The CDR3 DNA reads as TGTGCCTGGAGTGTACAACAGGGGGGCGAGCAGTACTTC. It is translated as CAWSVQQGGEQYF.